The next 21 T cell receptor beta chains were all read from a single sample in a study of beta chain features in type 1 diabetes. The study reverse transcribed the entire isolated RNA, so it sequenced expressed TCRB transcripts. Data came from immunoSEQ multiplex PCR; TCRdb stores just in-frame clones and leaves some out. In the table there are around 500,000 clones, over 10% of which are singletons. The sequenced sample consisted of naive CD4+ T cells from blood. The receptors shown here come from a woman between 18 and 29 years old in good health.

This clone was seen more than once but under ten times. This chain uses TRBV6-6 with TRBJ2-7; TRBD2 matches 7 bases. The junction had 13 bases not matched to a gene; V was cut back by 10 bases and J by 4 bases. This CDR3 has 14 residues. Germline CDR1 and CDR2: MNHNY and SVGAGI (reference sequence). CDR3 region: CATHRERDQYEQYF. As DNA, the CDR3 is TGTGCCACTCACCGGGAGCGGGACCAGTACGAGCAGTACTTC.

This clone was seen just once. The gene calls are TRBV6-5 and TRBJ2-2; D may be TRBD1 (5 bases). CDR3 length: 14 residues. The germline V gene has CDR1 MNHEY and CDR2 SVGAGI. The ends were cut back, 10 bases at V and 3 bases at J, with 15 bases in the middle. The CDR3 DNA is TGTGCCACCTACGCAGGGCGGCACACCGGGGAGCTGTTTTTT. It codes for CATYAGRHTGELFF.

V usage is TRBV28 and J usage is TRBJ2-5, with D tentatively TRBD2 (5 bases). CDR3 size: 16 residues. V lost 6 bases to trimming and J lost 1 base, with 18 bases between them. Germline values: CDR1 MDHEN, CDR2 SYDVKM. CDR3 amino acids: CASRGPALRVQETQYF. CDR3 in DNA: TGTGCCAGCAGGGGTCCAGCCCTGAGGGTCCAAGAGACCCAGTACTTC.

This clone has more than one count but fewer than ten. The J gene is TRBJ2-6, the V gene TRBV28; no clear D gene. Germline V gives CDR1 MDHEN, CDR2 SYDVKM. V lost 3 bases and J lost 0, with 9 bases in between. The CDR3 has 16 residues. CDR3 bases: TGTGCCAGCAGTTTGGACGTTTACTCTGGGGCCAACGTCCTGACTTTC. Its protein product is CASSLDVYSGANVLTF.

The V call is TRBV7-2, the J call TRBJ2-7; D gene unclear. Trimming cost V 3 bases and J 1 base, with 7 bases left between them. This CDR3 is 13 amino acids long. Germline-derived CDR1 and CDR2 are SGHTA and FQGNSA. The CDR3 sequence is CASSFAGSYEQYV. The CDR3 region has the DNA TGTGCCAGCAGCTTCGCCGGATCCTACGAGCAGTACGTC.

This chain joins TRBV9 and TRBJ1-1; D is possibly TRBD1 (6 bases). This CDR3 has 15 residues. Germline assignment: CDR1 SGDLS and CDR2 YYNGEE. V was trimmed by 4 bases and J by 0 bases, leaving 13 bases between them. CDR3: CASSTTTGMNTEAFF. The CDR3, as DNA: TGTGCCAGCAGCACCACGACAGGTATGAACACTGAAGCTTTCTTT.

This rearrangement joins TRBV20-1 to TRBJ2-5; D not resolved. The tail of the sequence fits TRBJ2-7 better, so the J call may be wrong. The CDR3 is made up of 11 amino acids. In germline, CDR1 is DFQATT, CDR2 SNEGSKA (reference sequence). The CDR3: CSATQTYEQYF. CDR3 nucleotides: TGCAGTGCTACTCAAACCTACGAGCAGTACTTC.

This clone was seen a few times. V and J are TRBV10-3 and TRBJ2-7, with 9 bases aligning to TRBD1. The V gene's germline CDR1 is ENHRY and CDR2 SYGVKD. The ends lost 10 bases at V and 2 bases at J; junction bases unmatched: 3. The length of the CDR3 is 12 residues. The CDR3 region is CATRQGAYEQYV. DNA for the CDR3: TGTGCCACCAGACAGGGGGCCTACGAGCAGTACGTC.

This clone has just one count. The chain uses TRBV15 and TRBJ2-7; a weak D match, TRBD2 (7 bases). Looked up from germline, CDR1 is LNHNV and CDR2 is YYDKDF (reference sequence). The CDR3 is 15 amino acids. Trimming left V 1 base short and J 3 bases short, with 13 bases between. CDR3 region: CATSRAQGGGYEQYF. The CDR3 nucleotides read TGTGCCACCAGCAGAGCTCAGGGAGGGGGCTACGAGCAGTACTTC.

This clone was picked up a small number of times. This chain connects TRBV4-2 to TRBJ1-6; TRBD1 agrees at 7 bases. This CDR3 comprises 18 residues. Per germline, CDR1 LGHNA and CDR2 YNFKEQ. The J segment lost 9 bases and the V segment lost 0 bases, leaving 14 bases of the junction unmatched. The CDR3 DNA sequence: TGTGCCAGCAGCCAAGATGATCAGCGGAACAGGGGAAGTTCACCCCTCCACTTT. Translation: CASSQDDQRNRGSSPLHF.

J is TRBJ1-2 and V is TRBV20-1; D unclear. Germline V CDR1 and CDR2: DFQATT, SNEGSKA (reference sequence). V gave up 6 bases and J gave up 6 bases, with 11 bases separating them. The CDR3 runs 11 residues. CDR3 in amino acids: CSAGSGDGYTF. The CDR3, as DNA: TGCAGTGCCGGGTCCGGGGATGGCTACACCTTC.

The chain links TRBV4-2 to TRBJ1-5, with 8 nucleotides matching TRBD1. Germline CDR1 is LGHNA and CDR2 is YNFKEQ. The V segment lost 0 bases and the J segment 5 bases; nucleotides outside the gene matches: 3. The CDR3 has 15 amino acids. The CDR3 reads CASSQDGTGYQPQHF. DNA of the CDR3: TGTGCCAGCAGCCAAGATGGGACAGGCTATCAGCCCCAGCATTTT.

The J gene is TRBJ2-2, the V gene TRBV6-5; 8 positions agree with TRBD2. The CDR3 is 15 residues long. CDR1 is MNHEY, CDR2 SVGAGI, per germline. V lost 6 bases and J lost 5; bases outside the gene matches: 8. CDR3 protein: CASSRKRERTGELFF. The CDR3 DNA sequence: TGTGCCAGCAGCCGGAAGCGGGAGAGAACCGGGGAGCTGTTTTTT.

This clone was picked up a small number of times. CDR3: CSVEELTGYGYTF. CDR3 DNA sequence: TGCAGCGTTGAAGAATTGACAGGGTATGGCTACACCTTC. The rearrangement uses TRBV29-1 and TRBJ1-2; 7 positions match TRBD1. Germline trimming cut 0 bases from V and 5 bases from J; bases unmatched to any gene: 3. CDR1 is SQVTM and CDR2 is ANQGSEA in the germline V gene. This CDR3 spans 13 amino acids.

This clone was counted at least ten times. Other nucleotide sequences from this sample produce the same CDR3. The chain carries TRBV7-9 and TRBJ2-1, with unresolved D. The germline CDR1 and CDR2 sequences are SEHNR and FQNEAQ (reference sequence). V lost 3 bases and J 7 bases, leaving 7 bases between the germline ends. The CDR3 spans 12 residues. Written as DNA, the CDR3 is TGTGCCAGCAGCTTGGTAGGGAATGAGCAGTTCTTC. It is translated as CASSLVGNEQFF.

V gene TRBV11-3 combines with J gene TRBJ2-3; D unresolved. Deletions cut 2 bases from V and 0 bases from J, with 3 bases between. Germline V gene sequence: CDR1 SGHNT, CDR2 YENEEA. This CDR3 is built from 13 residues. CDR3 bases: TGTGCCAGCAGCTTAAGAAGCACAGATACGCAGTATTTT. The encoded protein is CASSLRSTDTQYF.

This clone occurred a few times. This rearrangement joins TRBV9 to TRBJ1-2; 8 bases agree with TRBD1. Germline CDR1 is SGDLS and CDR2 is YYNGEE. The CDR3 spans 14 residues. V was clipped by 3 bases and J by 4 bases; unmatched bases: 5. In DNA, the CDR3 is TGTGCCAGCAGCGGGCCGGGACAGGTCTATGGCTACACCTTC. Its translation is CASSGPGQVYGYTF.

The genes are TRBV25-1 and TRBJ1-5; D not certain. Germline CDR1 MGHDK, CDR2 SYGVNS. The V end lost 6 bases, the J end lost 3 bases, and 12 bases lay between the germline ends. This CDR3 region has 14 residues. The CDR3 DNA is TGTGCCAGCAGCACCTTGAAGCTCAATCAGCCCCAGCATTTT. Protein product: CASSTLKLNQPQHF.

Only a few counts were recorded for this clone. Here the CDR3 DNA reads TGTGCCAGCAGTGAGAACTACAATGAGCAGTTCTTC. Amino acid sequence: CASSENYNEQFF. The J gene is TRBJ2-1, the V gene TRBV25-1; D remains ambiguous. The ends were cut back, 3 bases at V and 3 bases at J, with 3 bases in the middle. This CDR3 has 12 amino acids. CDR1 and CDR2 from the germline V gene are MGHDK and SYGVNS.

The chain joins TRBV29-1 to TRBJ2-1; TRBD1 matches 9 bases. Looked up from germline, CDR1 is SQVTM and CDR2 is ANQGSEA. The V segment lost 5 bases and the J segment 9 bases; nucleotides outside the gene matches: 11. The CDR3 runs to 14 residues. CDR3 sequence: CSVPKMGQGFEQFF. CDR3 sequence (DNA): TGCAGCGTTCCTAAGATGGGACAGGGTTTTGAGCAGTTCTTC.

The chain has TRBV4-2 and TRBJ2-5, with 11 nucleotides matching TRBD2. J was trimmed by 5 bases and V by 3 bases; bases with no gene match: 8. The germline V gene encodes CDR1 LGHNA and CDR2 YNFKEQ. The CDR3 consists of 16 residues. This chain's CDR3 is CASSHSSGGAYETQYF. The CDR3 DNA follows: TGTGCCAGCAGCCATAGTAGCGGGGGGGCCTATGAGACCCAGTACTTC.